What follows describes a single T cell receptor beta chain. The sample is drawn from a study of shared clonotypes between healthy human individuals. Profiled with immunoSEQ multiplex PCR; TCRdb holds only in-frame clones, not every one. The table has around 320,000 clones, more than 75% seen once. Germline loops: CDR1 MNHEY, CDR2 SMNVEV (reference sequence). The length of the CDR3 is 13 residues. V was clipped by 3 bases and J by 4 bases, with 10 bases between them. CD8 memory cells included CD45RO+ cells plus CCR7-negative CD45RA+ TemRA cells. Sequencing used memory CD8+ T cells sorted from blood. Regarding subset: CD45RO+ cells pooled with CCR7-negative TemRA cells. This receptor was identified in a man younger than 35 in good health. The chain recombines TRBV27 with TRBJ2-7; the D gene is possibly TRBD2 (5 bases). CDR3 bases: TGTGCCAGCAGTTTTCGCCTAGCTTACGAGCAGTACTTC. Translation gives CASSFRLAYEQYF.